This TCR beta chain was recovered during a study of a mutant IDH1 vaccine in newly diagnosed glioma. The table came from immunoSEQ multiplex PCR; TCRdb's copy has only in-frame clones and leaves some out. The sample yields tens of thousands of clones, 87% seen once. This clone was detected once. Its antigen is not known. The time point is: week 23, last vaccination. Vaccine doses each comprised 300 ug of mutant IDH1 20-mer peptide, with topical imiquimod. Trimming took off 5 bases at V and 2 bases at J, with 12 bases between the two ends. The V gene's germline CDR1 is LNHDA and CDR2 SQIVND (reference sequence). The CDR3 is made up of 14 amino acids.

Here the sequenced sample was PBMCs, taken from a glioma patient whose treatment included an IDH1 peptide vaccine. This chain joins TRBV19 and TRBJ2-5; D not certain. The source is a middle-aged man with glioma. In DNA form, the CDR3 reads TGTGCCAGTAGTGGTGGGAACCCGCAAGAGACCCAGTACTTC. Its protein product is CASSGGNPQETQYF.